The rows below give T cell receptor beta chains drawn from one sample of a study of metastatic and nonmetastatic thyroid tumors. TCRdb used MiXCR to call clones anew from the PCR reads. The sample lists 4,500 to 6,500 clones, about 30% occurring once. Sequenced sample: adjacent normal tissue. The receptor source for this set is a female donor with papillary thyroid cancer or a benign thyroid nodule (not recorded which). Some clones in this sample may be carry-over from other donors' samples. CDR3s include the opening cysteine and the closing phenylalanine or tryptophan. Fields, in order: J gene, D gene, clone size, V gene, CDR3 DNA, CDR3 protein. D genes are given only for firm matches. Rows may omit the clone size; those that give it use once, few, many or a size class.

J gene: TRBJ1-1
D gene: TRBD1
clone size: many
V gene: TRBV6-1
CDR3 DNA: TGTGCCAGCAGAGCGTCGGGACAGATGAACACTGAAGCTTTCTTT
CDR3 protein: CASRASGQMNTEAFF

J gene: TRBJ1-2
D gene: TRBD1
clone size: many
V gene: TRBV2
CDR3 DNA: TGTGCCAGCAGTGAAGCTGGGACAGGGGGCCGATCTAACTATGGCTACACCTTC
CDR3 protein: CASSEAGTGGRSNYGYTF

J gene: TRBJ1-4
D gene: TRBD1
clone size: -
V gene: TRBV5-1
CDR3 DNA: TGCGCCAGCAGCCTACGCGGCCCGGGACAGCCTAATGAAAAACTGTTTTTT
CDR3 protein: CASSLRGPGQPNEKLFF

J gene: TRBJ1-1
D gene: -
clone size: many
V gene: TRBV6-1
CDR3 DNA: TGTGCCAGCAGGGGTGACCAGTTTTCGGCTTTCTTT
CDR3 protein: CASRGDQFSAFF

J gene: TRBJ2-2
D gene: -
clone size: -
V gene: TRBV24-1
CDR3 DNA: TGTGCCACCAGTGAAGGGGTGCTGGGGACCGGGGAGCTGTTTTTT
CDR3 protein: CATSEGVLGTGELFF

J gene: TRBJ1-2
D gene: -
clone size: few
V gene: TRBV12-3/TRBV12-4
CDR3 DNA: TGTGCCAGCAGGTCTCCGGGACAATCTAATGGCTACACCTTC
CDR3 protein: CASRSPGQSNGYTF

J gene: TRBJ2-7
D gene: TRBD2
clone size: many
V gene: TRBV6-1
CDR3 DNA: TGTGCCAGCATTCTTTCTAGGGGCGGGGGGGCCTACGAGCAGTACTTC
CDR3 protein: CASILSRGGGAYEQYF

J gene: TRBJ2-1
D gene: -
clone size: -
V gene: TRBV20-1
CDR3 DNA: TGCAGTGCTAGGGGCGCAGGGTCCTACAATGAGCAGTTCTTC
CDR3 protein: CSARGAGSYNEQFF

J gene: TRBJ2-1
D gene: TRBD1
clone size: -
V gene: TRBV7-6
CDR3 DNA: TGTGCCAGCAGCTTAGTACAGGGGGCCAGCGGCAATGAGCAGTTCTTC
CDR3 protein: CASSLVQGASGNEQFF

J gene: TRBJ2-7
D gene: TRBD2
clone size: -
V gene: TRBV6-1
CDR3 DNA: TGTGCCAGCAGTTCTTACGGGGGGTCCGCCTACGAGCAGTACTTC
CDR3 protein: CASSSYGGSAYEQYF